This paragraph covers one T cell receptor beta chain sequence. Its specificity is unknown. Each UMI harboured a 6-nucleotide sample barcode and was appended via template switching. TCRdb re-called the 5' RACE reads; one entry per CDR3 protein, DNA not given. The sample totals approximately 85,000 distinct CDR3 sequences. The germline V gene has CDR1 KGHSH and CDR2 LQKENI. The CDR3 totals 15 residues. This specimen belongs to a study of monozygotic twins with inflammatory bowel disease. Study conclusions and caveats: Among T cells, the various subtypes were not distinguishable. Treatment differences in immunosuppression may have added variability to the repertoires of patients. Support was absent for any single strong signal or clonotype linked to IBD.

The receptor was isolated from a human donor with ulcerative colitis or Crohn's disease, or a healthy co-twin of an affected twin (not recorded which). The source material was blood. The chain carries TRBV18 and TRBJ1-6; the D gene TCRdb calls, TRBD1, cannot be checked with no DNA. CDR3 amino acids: CASSLGQLENSPLHF.